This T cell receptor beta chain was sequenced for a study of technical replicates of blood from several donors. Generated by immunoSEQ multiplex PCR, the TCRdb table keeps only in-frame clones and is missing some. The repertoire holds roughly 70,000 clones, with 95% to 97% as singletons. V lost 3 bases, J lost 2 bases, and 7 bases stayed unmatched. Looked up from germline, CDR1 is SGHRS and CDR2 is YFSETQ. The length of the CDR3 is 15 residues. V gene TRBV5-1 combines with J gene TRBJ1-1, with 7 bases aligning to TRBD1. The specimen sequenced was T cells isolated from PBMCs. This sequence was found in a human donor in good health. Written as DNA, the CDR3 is TGCGCCAGCAGCTGGGCCGGGACAGTTAACACTGAAGCTTTCTTT. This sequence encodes CASSWAGTVNTEAFF.